These T cell receptor beta chains were read from a single sample in a study of OX40 agonist ivuxolimab in advanced cancers. Sequencing used immunoSEQ multiplex PCR; TCRdb keeps in-frame clones, though not all of them. The repertoire holds tens of thousands of clones, 82% seen once, with less than 5% in the top ten. The input for sequencing was CD4+ or CD8+ T cells sorted from blood, taken in a trial of the OX40 agonist ivuxolimab. The source of these receptors is an adult with an advanced solid tumor such as melanoma, head and neck, liver or kidney cancer. Each CDR3 is given without its conserved first and last residue.

V gene	CDR3 protein
TRBV7-2	ASSLGQGAGAEAF
TRBV9	ASSPGRDFNSPLH
TRBV4-2	ASSFGRPGNGYT
TRBV9	ASSVYSSGNTIY
TRBV18	ASSPPPGQPNSPLH
TRBV10-3	AISDSGRLNTEAF
TRBV7-9	ASTKDRNQPQH
TRBV6-5	ASLPSEGREQY
TRBV7-2	ASSLPAYEQY
TRBV2	ASLGEFTDTQY
TRBV7-2	ASSSDSGGYEQY
TRBV5-1	ASSEVMNTEAF
TRBV18	ASSPPTAATQY
TRBV7-6	ASSLDRDQPQH
TRBV18	ASSPRTGTYEQY
TRBV2	ASTSGGLTYNEQF
TRBV29-1	SVAGTGNNQPQH
TRBV27	LSGSPSRGYT
TRBV9	ASSVNTGGPYEQY
TRBV5-1	ASSPTVGSSYNEQF
TRBV2	ASSDGAGGLTDTQY
TRBV5-1	ASSLEGTNNQPQH
TRBV11-2	ASSSSGAPGLYNEQF
TRBV13	ASSLEGWGRAHNTGELF
TRBV6-1	ASSDPWGPYEQY
TRBV5-1	ASSSNRENTEAF
TRBV10-2	AISRGYQETQY
TRBV7-6	ASSLGGGGAYNEQF
TRBV5-4	ASSLGAGGLNTQY
TRBV7-9	ASSRGVAVANTGELF
TRBV12-2	ASRKPGQGAPETGELF
TRBV29-1	SVEGTEAF
TRBV19	ASSGGRGGTEAF
TRBV5-1	ASSSGGTDTQY
TRBV7-8	ASSLPGHLSNEQF
TRBV7-8	ASSSRQGANEKLF
TRBV28	ASSLSVSVRLF
TRBV7-9	ASSLAGGGNSPLH
TRBV7-9	ASSYESGGLNEQF
TRBV1	TSSPEGLAAQDTQY
TRBV30	AWSVVDEQY
TRBV7-2	ASGLAGLLNTEAF
TRBV10-3	AISESTGGGLEETQY
TRBV7-2	ASILSGDDTEAF
TRBV7-8	ASSLDRTGGFTGELF
TRBV5-1	ASQIQGFDNSPLH
TRBV19	ASSKGTGENYEQY
TRBV7-8	ASRSEATSGRNEQF
TRBV11-1	ASSYPGRGVSYEQY
TRBV5-1	ASSLVGQSLNTEAF
TRBV28	ASSPGRRNYGYT
TRBV27	ASSPRWDSYLLNSNQPQH
TRBV19	ASSMEQMGTGELF
TRBV5-1	ASSPRDVEAYNEQF
TRBV6-5	ASSRGAGNTIY
TRBV28	ASRYGTESGNTIY
TRBV19	ASNQTPQEKLF
TRBV5-5	ASSLVRGGGTEAF
TRBV12-1	ASSFRTGEVSGNQPQH
TRBV4-2	ASSVSDSGYEQY